The T cell receptor (beta chain) described here comes from a study of shared clonotypes between healthy human individuals. Study observations and caveats: Naive CD4 clonotypes overlapped across a handful of donors at 4.5% to 5.5%. Sampling used blood alone; tissue repertoires probably differ.

Points on this clone: What it binds is not known.

Measured with immunoSEQ multiplex PCR; TCRdb has only the in-frame clones, and not every one. The sample holds about 380,000 clones, about 96% seen once. CDR1 is SGHDT and CDR2 is YYEEEE in the germline V gene. This CDR3 spans 15 amino acids. V lost 4 bases, J lost 2 bases, and 8 bases stayed unmatched. This TCR was recovered from a man between 25 and 39 years old in good health. The sample comprised memory CD8+ T cells sorted from blood. Subset given: CD45RO+ cells pooled with CCR7-negative TemRA cells. The chain couples TRBV5-6 to TRBJ2-5, with TRBD1 identical over 7 bases. This CDR3 is CASSTSGTAQETQYF. The CDR3 coding sequence is TGTGCCAGCAGCACGTCCGGGACAGCGCAAGAGACCCAGTACTTC.